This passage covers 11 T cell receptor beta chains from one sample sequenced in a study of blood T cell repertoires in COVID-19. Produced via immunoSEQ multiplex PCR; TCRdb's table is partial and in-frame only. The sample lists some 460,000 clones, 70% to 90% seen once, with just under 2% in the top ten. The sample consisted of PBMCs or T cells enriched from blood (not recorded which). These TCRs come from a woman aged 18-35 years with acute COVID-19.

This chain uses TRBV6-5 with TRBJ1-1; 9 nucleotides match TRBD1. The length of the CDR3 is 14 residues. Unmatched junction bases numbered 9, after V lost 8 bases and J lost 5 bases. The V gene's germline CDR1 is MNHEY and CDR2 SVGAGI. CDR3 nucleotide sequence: TGTGCCAGCGGGATGAGGGACAGGGCTACTGAAGCTTTCTTT. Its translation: CASGMRDRATEAFF.

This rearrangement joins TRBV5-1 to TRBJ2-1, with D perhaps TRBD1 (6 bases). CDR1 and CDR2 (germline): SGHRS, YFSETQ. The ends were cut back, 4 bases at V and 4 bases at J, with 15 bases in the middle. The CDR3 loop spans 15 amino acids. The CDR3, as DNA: TGCGCCAGCAGCCCCCTAAGGACAGATTACAATGAGCAGTTCTTC. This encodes CASSPLRTDYNEQFF.

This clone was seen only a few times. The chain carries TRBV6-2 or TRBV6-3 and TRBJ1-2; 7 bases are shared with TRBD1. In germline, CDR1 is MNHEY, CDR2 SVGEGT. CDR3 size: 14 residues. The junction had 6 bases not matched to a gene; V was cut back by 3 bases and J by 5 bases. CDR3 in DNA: TGTGCCAGCAGTTATTTCGGGACAGCTTATGGCTACACCTTC. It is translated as CASSYFGTAYGYTF.

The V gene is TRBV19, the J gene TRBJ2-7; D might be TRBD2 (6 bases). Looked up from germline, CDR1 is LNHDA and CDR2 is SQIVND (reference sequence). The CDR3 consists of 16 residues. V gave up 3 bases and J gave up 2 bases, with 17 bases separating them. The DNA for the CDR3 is TGTGCCAGTAGTATTCCGGGGGTAACACGCGCCTACGAGCAGTACTTC. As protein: CASSIPGVTRAYEQYF.

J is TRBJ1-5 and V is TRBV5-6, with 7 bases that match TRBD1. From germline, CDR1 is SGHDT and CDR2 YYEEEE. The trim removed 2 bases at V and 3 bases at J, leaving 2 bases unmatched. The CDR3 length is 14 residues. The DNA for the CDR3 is TGTGCCAGCAGCTTTGACAGGGACAATCAGCCCCAGCATTTT. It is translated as CASSFDRDNQPQHF.

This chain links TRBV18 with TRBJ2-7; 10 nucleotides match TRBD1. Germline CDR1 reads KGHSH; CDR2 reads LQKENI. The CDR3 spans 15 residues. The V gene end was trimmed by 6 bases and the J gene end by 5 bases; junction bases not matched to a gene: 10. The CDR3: CASSPGTGVSNEQYF. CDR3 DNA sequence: TGTGCCAGCTCGCCCGGGACAGGGGTTAGTAACGAGCAGTACTTC.

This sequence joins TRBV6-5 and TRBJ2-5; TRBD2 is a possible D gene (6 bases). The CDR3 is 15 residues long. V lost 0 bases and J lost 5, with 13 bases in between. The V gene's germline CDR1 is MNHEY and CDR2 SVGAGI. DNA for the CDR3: TGTGCCAGCAGTTACTCGTATCTAGGAGGGGAGACCCAGTACTTC. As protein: CASSYSYLGGETQYF.

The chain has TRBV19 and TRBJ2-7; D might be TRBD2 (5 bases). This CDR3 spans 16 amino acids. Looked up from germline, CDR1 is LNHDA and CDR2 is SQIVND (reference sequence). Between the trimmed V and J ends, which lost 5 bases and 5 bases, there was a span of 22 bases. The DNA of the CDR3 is TGTGCCAGTAGTCCCCTGGGCAGGCTGAGCGGCCACGAGCAGTACTTC. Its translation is CASSPLGRLSGHEQYF.

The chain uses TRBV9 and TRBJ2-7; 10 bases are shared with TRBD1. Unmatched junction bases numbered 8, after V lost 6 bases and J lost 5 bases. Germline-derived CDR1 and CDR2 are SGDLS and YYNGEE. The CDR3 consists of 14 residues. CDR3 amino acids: CASTRGQGWDEQYF. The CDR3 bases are TGTGCCAGCACTCGGGGACAGGGGTGGGACGAGCAGTACTTC.

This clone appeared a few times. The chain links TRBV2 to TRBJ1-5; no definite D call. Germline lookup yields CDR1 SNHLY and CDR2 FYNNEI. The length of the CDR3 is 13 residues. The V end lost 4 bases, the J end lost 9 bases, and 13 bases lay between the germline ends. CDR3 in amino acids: CASSGHETRPQHF. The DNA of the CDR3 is TGTGCCAGCAGTGGGCATGAGACACGGCCCCAGCATTTT.

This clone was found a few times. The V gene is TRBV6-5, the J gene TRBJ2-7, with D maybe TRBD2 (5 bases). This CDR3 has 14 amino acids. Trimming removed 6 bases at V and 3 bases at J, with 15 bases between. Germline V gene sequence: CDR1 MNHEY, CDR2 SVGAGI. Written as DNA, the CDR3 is TGTGCCAGCAGGGTAACTGCGACTATCTACGAGCAGTACTTC. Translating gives CASRVTATIYEQYF.